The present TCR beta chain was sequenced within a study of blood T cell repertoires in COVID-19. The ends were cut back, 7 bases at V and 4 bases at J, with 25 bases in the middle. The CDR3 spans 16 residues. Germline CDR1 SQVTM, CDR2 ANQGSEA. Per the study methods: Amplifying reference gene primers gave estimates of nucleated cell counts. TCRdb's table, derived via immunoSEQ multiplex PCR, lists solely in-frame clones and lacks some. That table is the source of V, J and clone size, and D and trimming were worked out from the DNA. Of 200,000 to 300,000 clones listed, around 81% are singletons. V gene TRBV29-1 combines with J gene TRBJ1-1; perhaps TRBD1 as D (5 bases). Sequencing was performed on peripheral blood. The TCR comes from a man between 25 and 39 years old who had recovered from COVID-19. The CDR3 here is CSARAVGQKMVTEAFF. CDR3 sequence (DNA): TGCAGCGCCCGAGCCGTGGGGCAGAAGATGGTCACTGAAGCTTTCTTT.